Presented here are 6 T cell receptor beta chains from one specimen sequenced in a study of cytomegalovirus exposure and HLA in healthy donors. PCR used 60 Vbeta primers and 13 Jbeta primers. Measured with immunoSEQ multiplex PCR; TCRdb has only the in-frame clones, and not every one. In all, the sample yields fewer than 100,000 clones. Specimen: PBMCs. Source of these receptors: a man between 18 and 29 years old in good health and CMV-seropositive.

CDR3 bases: TGTGCCAGCAGTTTAGTGGGGCCTAATAATTCACCCCTCCACTTT. Its protein is CASSLVGPNNSPLHF. The genes are TRBV27 and TRBJ1-6; a possible D gene is TRBD1 (5 bases). The germline CDR1 and CDR2 sequences are MNHEY and SMNVEV (reference sequence). The V gene lost 2 bases and the J gene lost 5 bases, with 10 bases spanning the gap. The CDR3 runs 15 residues.

The gene calls are TRBV29-1 and TRBJ2-3; unclear D gene. This CDR3 is built from 15 residues. In germline, CDR1 is SQVTM, CDR2 ANQGSEA. V gave up 0 bases and J gave up 4 bases, with 14 bases separating them. CDR3 DNA sequence: TGCAGCGTTGAAGAACGGCGACAAAGTCCAGATACGCAGTATTTT. Its protein product is CSVEERRQSPDTQYF.

This chain's CDR3 is CATRQTRNQPQHF. CDR3 DNA: TGTGCCACCCGACAGACGCGCAATCAGCCCCAGCATTTT. V is TRBV19 and J is TRBJ1-5; D might be TRBD1 (5 bases). This CDR3 has 13 amino acids. V was trimmed by 10 bases and J by 2 bases, leaving 12 bases between them. Germline CDR1 and CDR2: LNHDA and SQIVND (reference sequence).

The CDR3 sequence is CATSSQLGTQYF. The DNA of the CDR3 is TGTGCCACCAGCAGCCAACTAGGTACGCAGTATTTT. The chain has TRBV15 and TRBJ2-3; D might be TRBD2 (5 bases). The CDR3 runs to 12 residues. Trimming took 3 bases from V and 8 from J, leaving 9 bases between them. Germline V gives CDR1 LNHNV, CDR2 YYDKDF (reference sequence).

Here the CDR3 reads CASSKTQTGMNSGYTF. The DNA of the CDR3 is TGCGCCAGCAGCAAGACCCAGACAGGGATGAATAGCGGCTACACCTTC. The V call is TRBV5-1, the J call TRBJ1-2, with 7 bases aligning to TRBD1. V gave up 4 bases and J gave up 8 bases; unmatched junction bases: 17. Per germline, CDR1 SGHRS and CDR2 YFSETQ. The length of the CDR3 is 16 residues.

The chain has TRBV11-3 and TRBJ2-7; possibly TRBD2 for D (6 bases). Per germline, CDR1 SGHNT and CDR2 YENEEA. The CDR3 is 13 amino acids. V lost 4 bases and J 6 bases, leaving 13 bases between the germline ends. As DNA, the CDR3 is TGTGCCAGCAGCTCCCCGTGGGGAGGCGAGCAGTACTTC. Translated, it gives CASSSPWGGEQYF.